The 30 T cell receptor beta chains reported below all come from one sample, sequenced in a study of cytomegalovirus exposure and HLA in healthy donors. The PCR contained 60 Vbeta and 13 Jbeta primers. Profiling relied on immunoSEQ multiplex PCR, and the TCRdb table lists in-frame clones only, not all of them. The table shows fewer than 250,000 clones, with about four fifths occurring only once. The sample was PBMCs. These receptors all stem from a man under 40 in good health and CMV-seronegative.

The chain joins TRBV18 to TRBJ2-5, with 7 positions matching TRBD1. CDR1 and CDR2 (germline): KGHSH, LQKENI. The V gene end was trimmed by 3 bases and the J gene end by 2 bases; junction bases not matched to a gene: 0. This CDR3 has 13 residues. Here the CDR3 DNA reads TGTGCCAGCTCACCGACAGGGCAAGAGACCCAGTACTTC. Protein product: CASSPTGQETQYF.

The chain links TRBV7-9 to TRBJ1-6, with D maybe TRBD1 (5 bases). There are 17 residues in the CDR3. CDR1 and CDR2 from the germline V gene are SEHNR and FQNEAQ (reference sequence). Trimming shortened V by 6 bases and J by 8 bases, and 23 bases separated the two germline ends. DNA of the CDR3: TGTGCCAGCAGAAATTTCCGGGCCTCGGGGGATCATTCACCCCTCCACTTT. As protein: CASRNFRASGDHSPLHF.

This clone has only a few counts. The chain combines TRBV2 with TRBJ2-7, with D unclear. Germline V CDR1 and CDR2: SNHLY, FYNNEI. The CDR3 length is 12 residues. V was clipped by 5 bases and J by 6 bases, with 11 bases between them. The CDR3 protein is CASSRSGGEQYF. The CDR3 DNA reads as TGTGCCAGCAGTCGCAGTGGTGGCGAGCAGTACTTC.

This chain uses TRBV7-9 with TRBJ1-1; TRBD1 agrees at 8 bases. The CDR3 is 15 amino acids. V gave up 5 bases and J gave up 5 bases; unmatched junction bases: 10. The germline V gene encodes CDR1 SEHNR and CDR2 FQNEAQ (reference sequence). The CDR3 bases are TGTGCCAGCAGCGGACGGACAGGGACTTATACTGAAGCTTTCTTT. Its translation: CASSGRTGTYTEAFF.

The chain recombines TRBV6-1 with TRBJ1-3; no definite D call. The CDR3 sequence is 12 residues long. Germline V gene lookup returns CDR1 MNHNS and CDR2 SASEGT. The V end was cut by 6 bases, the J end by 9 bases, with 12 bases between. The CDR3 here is CASSRHLGTIYF. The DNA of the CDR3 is TGTGCCAGCAGCAGACATCTGGGCACCATATATTTT.

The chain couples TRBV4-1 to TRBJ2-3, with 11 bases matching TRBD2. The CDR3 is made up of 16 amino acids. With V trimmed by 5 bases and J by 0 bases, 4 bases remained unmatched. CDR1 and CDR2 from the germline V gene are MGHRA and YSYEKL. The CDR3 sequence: CASSFRLAGSTDTQYF. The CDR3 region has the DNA TGCGCCAGCAGCTTCCGACTAGCGGGGAGCACAGATACGCAGTATTTT.

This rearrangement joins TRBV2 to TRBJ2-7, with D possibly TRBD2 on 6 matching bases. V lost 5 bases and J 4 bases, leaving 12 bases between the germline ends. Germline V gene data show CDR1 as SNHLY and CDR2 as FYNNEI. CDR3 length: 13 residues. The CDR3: CASSPQGGYEQYF. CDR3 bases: TGTGCCAGCAGTCCTCAGGGAGGTTACGAGCAGTACTTC.

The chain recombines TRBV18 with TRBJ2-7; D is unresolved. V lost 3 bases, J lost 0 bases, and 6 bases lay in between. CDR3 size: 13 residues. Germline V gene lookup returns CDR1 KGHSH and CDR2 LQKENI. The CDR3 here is CASSPGSSYEQYF. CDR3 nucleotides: TGTGCCAGCTCACCTGGCAGCTCCTACGAGCAGTACTTC. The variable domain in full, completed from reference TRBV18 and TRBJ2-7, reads NAGVMQNPRHLVRRRGQEARLRCSPMKGHSHVYWYRQLPEEGLKFMVYLQKENIIDESGMPKERFSAEFPKEGPSILRIQQVVRGDSAAYFCASSPGSSYEQYFGPGTRLTVT.

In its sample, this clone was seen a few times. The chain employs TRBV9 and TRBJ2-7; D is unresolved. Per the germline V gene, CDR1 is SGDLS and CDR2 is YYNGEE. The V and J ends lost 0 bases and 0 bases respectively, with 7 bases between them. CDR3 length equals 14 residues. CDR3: CASSVAYGSYEQYF. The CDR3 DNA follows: TGTGCCAGCAGCGTAGCGTACGGCTCCTACGAGCAGTACTTC.

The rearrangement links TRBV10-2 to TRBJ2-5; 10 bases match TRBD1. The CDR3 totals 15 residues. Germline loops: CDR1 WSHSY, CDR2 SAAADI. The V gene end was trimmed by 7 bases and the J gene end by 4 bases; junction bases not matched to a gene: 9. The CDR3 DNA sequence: TGCGCCAGCACCTTTACCGGGACAGGGGCAGAGACCCAGTACTTC. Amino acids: CASTFTGTGAETQYF.

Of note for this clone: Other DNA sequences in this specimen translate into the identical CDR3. For the CDR3, the DNA is TGTGCCAGCAGCTCACAGGGTGGCGGTGAGACCCAGTACTTC. Translation: CASSSQGGGETQYF. This chain links TRBV11-1 with TRBJ2-5; D might be TRBD1 (6 bases). CDR1 and CDR2 (germline): SGHAT, FQDESV (reference sequence). This CDR3 has 14 residues. The ends were cut back, 4 bases at V and 5 bases at J, with 14 bases in the middle.

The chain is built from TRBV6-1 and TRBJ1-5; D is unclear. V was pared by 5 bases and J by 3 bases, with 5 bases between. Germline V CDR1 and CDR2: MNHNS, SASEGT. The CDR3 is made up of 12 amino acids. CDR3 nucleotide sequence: TGTGCCAGCAGTCCCCTCAATCAGCCCCAGCATTTT. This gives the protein CASSPLNQPQHF.

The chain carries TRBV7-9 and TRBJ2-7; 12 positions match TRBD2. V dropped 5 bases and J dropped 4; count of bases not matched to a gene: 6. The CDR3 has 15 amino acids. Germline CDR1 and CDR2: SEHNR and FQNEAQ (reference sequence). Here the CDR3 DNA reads TGTGCCAGCAGCCCAGGACTAGCGGGGACTTACGAGCAGTACTTC. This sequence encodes CASSPGLAGTYEQYF.

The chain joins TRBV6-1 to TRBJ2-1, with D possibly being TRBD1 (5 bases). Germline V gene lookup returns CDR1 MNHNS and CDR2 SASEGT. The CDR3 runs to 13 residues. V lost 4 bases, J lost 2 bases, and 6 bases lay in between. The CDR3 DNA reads TGTGCCAGCAGTGCAGGGCCCTACAATGAGCAGTTCTTC. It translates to CASSAGPYNEQFF.

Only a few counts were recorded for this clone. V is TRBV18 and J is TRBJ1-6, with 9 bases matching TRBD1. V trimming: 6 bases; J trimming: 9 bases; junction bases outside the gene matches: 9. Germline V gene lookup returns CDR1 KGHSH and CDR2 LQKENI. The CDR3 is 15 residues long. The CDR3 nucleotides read TGTGCCAGCTCGTCGGGACAGGGACATCTTTCACCCCTCCACTTT. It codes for CASSSGQGHLSPLHF.

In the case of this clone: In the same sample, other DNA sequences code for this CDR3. Here the CDR3 DNA reads TGTGCCAGCAGTGCGGGACTTGCCTACGAGCAGTACTTC. Residues: CASSAGLAYEQYF. V is TRBV9 and J is TRBJ2-7; a weak D match, TRBD2 (6 bases). Germline CDR1 is SGDLS and CDR2 is YYNGEE. V was shortened by 5 bases and J by 2 bases, with 11 bases between the two germline ends. The CDR3 is 13 amino acids. Using reference TRBV9 and TRBJ2-7 for the parts outside the CDR3, the full variable domain is DSGVTQTPKHLITATGQRVTLRCSPRSGDLSVYWYQQSLDQGLQFLIQYYNGEERAKGNILERFSAQQFPDLHSELNLSSLELGDSALYFCASSAGLAYEQYFGPGTRLTVT.

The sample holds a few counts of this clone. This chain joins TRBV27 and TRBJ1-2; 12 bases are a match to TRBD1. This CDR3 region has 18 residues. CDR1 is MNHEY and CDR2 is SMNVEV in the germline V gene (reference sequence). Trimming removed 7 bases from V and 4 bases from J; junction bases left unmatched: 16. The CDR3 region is CASITRWRDRGLGYGYTF. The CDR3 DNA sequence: TGTGCCAGCATCACGAGGTGGCGGGACAGGGGGCTCGGCTATGGCTACACCTTC.

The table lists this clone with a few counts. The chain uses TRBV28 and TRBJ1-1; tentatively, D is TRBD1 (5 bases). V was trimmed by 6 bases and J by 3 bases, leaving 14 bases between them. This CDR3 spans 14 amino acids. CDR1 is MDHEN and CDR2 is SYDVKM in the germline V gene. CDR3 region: CASSPIWGDTEAFF. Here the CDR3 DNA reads TGTGCCAGCAGCCCTATTTGGGGGGACACTGAAGCTTTCTTT.

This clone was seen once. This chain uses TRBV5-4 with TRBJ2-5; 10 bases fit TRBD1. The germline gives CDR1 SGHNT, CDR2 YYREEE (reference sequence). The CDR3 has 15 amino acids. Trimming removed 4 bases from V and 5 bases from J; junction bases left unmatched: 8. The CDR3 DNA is TGTGCCAGCAGCCGACAGGGGGCCCTTGCCGAGACCCAGTACTTC. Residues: CASSRQGALAETQYF.

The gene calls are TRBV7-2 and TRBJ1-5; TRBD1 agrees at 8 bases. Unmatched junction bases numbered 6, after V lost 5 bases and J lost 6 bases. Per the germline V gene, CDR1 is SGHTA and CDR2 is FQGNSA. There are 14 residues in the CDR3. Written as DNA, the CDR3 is TGTGCCAGCAGCATTACAGGGGGTGGTCAGCCCCAGCATTTT. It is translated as CASSITGGGQPQHF.

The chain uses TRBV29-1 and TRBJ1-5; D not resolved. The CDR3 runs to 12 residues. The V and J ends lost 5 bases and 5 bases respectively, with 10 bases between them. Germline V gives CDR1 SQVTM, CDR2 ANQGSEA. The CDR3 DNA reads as TGCAGCGTTTCTATGGGCGATCAGCCCCAGCATTTT. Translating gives CSVSMGDQPQHF.

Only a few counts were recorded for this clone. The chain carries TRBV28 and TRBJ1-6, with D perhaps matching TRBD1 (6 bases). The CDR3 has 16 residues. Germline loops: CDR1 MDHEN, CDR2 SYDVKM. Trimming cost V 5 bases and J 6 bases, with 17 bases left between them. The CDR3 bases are TGTGCCAGCAGTAGAACACAGGGATATATTAATTCACCCCTCCACTTT. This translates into CASSRTQGYINSPLHF.

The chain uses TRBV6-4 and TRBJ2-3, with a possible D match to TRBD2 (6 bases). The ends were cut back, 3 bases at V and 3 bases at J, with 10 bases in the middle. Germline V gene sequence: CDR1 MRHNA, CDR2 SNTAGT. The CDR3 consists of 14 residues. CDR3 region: CASSEGGRTDTQYF. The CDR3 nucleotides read TGTGCCAGCAGTGAAGGAGGGAGGACAGATACGCAGTATTTT.

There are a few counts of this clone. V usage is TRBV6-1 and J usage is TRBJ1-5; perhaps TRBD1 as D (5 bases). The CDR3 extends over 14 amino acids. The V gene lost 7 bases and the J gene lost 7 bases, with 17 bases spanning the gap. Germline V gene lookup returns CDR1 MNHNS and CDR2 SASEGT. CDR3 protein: CASIKGQGRQPQHF. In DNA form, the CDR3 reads TGTGCCAGCATCAAGGGGCAGGGTAGGCAGCCCCAGCATTTT.

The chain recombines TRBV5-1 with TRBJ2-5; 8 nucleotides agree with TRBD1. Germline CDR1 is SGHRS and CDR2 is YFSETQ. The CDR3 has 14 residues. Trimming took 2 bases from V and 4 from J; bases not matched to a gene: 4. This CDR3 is CASSFGQGGETQYF. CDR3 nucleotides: TGCGCCAGCAGCTTCGGACAGGGCGGAGAGACCCAGTACTTC.

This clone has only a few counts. The CDR3 DNA reads as TGTGCCACCAGCAGAACCTCGACTAGCAGGCCCACAGATACGCAGTATTTT. Its translation: CATSRTSTSRPTDTQYF. The chain combines TRBV15 with TRBJ2-3, with TRBD2 identical over 7 bases. Unmatched junction bases numbered 10, after V lost 2 bases and J lost 2 bases. CDR3 length: 17 residues. CDR1 and CDR2 from the germline V gene are LNHNV and YYDKDF (reference sequence). The entire variable domain, with the rest obtained from reference TRBV15 and TRBJ2-3, is as follows: DAMVIQNPRYQVTQFGKPVTLSCSQTLNHNVMYWYQQKSSQAPKLLFHYYDKDFNNEADTPDNFQSRRPNTSFCFLDIRSPGLGDTAMYLCATSRTSTSRPTDTQYFGPGTRLTVL.

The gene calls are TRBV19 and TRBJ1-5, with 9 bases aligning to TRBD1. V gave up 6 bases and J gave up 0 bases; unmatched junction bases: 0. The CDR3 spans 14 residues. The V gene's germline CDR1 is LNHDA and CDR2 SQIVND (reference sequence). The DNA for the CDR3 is TGTGCCAGTAGGACAGGGGGTAGCAATCAGCCCCAGCATTTT. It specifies CASRTGGSNQPQHF.

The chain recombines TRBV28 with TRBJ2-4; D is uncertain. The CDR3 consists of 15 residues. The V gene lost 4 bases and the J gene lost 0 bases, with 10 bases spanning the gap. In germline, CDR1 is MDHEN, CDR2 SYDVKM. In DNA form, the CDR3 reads TGTGCCAGCAGTTACCCTACAGCAGCCAAAAACATTCAGTACTTC. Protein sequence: CASSYPTAAKNIQYF.

The CDR3 DNA sequence: TGTGCCAGCAGCCGGATTCTTTTACAGGGGGCGCCGAACACCGGGGAGCTGTTTTTT. This gives the protein CASSRILLQGAPNTGELFF. The rearrangement uses TRBV5-5 and TRBJ2-2; TRBD1 matches 9 bases. The CDR3 totals 19 residues. V shed 4 bases, J shed 0 bases, and the junction held 13 bases outside the gene matches. Germline CDR1 and CDR2: SGHKS and YYEKEE (reference sequence).

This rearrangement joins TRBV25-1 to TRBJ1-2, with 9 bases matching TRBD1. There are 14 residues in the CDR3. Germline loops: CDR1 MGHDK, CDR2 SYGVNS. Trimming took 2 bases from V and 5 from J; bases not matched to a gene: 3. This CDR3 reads CASSEGQGWYGYTF. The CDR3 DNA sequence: TGTGCCAGCAGTGAAGGACAGGGGTGGTATGGCTACACCTTC.